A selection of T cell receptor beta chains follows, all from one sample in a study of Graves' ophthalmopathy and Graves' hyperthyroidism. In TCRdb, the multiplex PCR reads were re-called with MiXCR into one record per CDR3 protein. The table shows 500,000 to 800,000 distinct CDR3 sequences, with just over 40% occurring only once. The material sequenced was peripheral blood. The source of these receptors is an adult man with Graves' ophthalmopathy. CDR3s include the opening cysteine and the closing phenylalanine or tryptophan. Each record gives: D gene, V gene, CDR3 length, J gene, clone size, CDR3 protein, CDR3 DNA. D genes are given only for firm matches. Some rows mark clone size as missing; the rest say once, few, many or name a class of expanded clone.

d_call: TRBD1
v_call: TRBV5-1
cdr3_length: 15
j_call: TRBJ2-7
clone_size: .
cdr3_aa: CASSLAGQGGIEQYF
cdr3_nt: TGCGCCAGCAGCTTGGCCGGACAGGGGGGTATCGAGCAGTACTTC

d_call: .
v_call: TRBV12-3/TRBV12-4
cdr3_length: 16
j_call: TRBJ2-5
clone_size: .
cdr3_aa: CASSSLARGGAETQYF
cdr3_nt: TGTGCCAGCAGTTCGCTAGCGAGGGGGGGGGCAGAGACCCAGTACTTC

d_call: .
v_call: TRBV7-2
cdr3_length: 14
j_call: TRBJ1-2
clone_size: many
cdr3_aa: CASSLVRDNYGYTF
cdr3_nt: TGTGCCAGCAGCTTAGTCCGGGACAACTATGGCTACACCTTC

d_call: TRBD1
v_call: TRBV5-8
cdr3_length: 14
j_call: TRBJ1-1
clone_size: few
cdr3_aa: CASSQGTGYPEAFF
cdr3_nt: TGTGCCAGCAGCCAAGGGACAGGCTATCCTGAAGCTTTCTTT

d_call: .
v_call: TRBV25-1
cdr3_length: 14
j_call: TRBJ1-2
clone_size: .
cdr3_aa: CASSASYRDYGYTF
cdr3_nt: TGTGCCAGCAGTGCTAGTTACCGAGACTATGGCTACACCTTC

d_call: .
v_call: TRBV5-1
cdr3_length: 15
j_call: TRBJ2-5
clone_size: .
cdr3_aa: CASSSTGNPQETQYF
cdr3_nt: TGCGCCAGCAGTTCTACAGGGAATCCCCAAGAGACCCAGTACTTC

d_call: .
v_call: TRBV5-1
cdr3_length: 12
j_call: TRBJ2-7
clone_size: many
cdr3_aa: CASSLRGYEQYF
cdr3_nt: TGTGCCAGCAGCTTACGAGGGTACGAGCAGTACTTC

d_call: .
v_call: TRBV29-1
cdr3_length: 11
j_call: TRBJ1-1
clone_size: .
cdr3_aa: CSAAVNTEAFF
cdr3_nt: TGCAGCGCGGCAGTGAACACTGAAGCTTTCTTT

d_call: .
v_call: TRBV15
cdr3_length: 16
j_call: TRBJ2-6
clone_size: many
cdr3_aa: CATSSVSPSGANVLTF
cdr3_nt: TGTGCCACCAGCTCCGTCTCACCTTCTGGGGCCAACGTCCTGACTTTC

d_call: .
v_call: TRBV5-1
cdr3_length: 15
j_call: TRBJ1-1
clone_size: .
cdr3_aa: CASSLLQEGGTEAFF
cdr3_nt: TGCGCCAGCAGCTTGTTGCAGGAAGGTGGCACTGAAGCTTTCTTT

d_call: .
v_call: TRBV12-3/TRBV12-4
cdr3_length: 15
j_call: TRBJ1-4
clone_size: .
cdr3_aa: CASSPPGRMNEKLFF
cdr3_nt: TGTGCCAGCTCACCCCCGGGACGGATGAATGAAAAACTGTTTTTT

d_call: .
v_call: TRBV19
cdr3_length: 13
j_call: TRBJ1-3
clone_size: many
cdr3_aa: CAIGTNSGNTIYF
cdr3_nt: TGTGCCATTGGGACGAACTCTGGAAACACCATATATTTT

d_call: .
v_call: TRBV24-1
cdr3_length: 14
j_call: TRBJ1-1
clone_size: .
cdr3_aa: CASSLRTRGNEAFF
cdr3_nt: TGTGCCAGCAGTCTACGTACCCGGGGGAATGAAGCTTTCTTT

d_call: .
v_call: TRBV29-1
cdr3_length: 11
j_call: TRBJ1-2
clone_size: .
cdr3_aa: CRGQVVPGYTF
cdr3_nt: TGCAGGGGACAAGTGGTACCTGGCTACACCTTC

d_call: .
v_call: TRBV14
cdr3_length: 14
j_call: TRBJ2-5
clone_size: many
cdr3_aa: CASSPDLAWKTQYF
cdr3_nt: TGTGCCAGCAGCCCGGACCTAGCTTGGAAGACCCAGTACTTC